This T cell receptor (beta chain) was retrieved from a study of identical twins. Study-level points and caveats: There was an excess of low generation probability in the out-of-frame alpha sequences that twins shared. Twins shared beta out-of-frame sequences in excess, but this excess was weaker.

Remarks on this clonotype: Its antigen is as yet unknown.

The cDNA had a unique molecular identifier and a template-switch universal primer site. Via MiXCR, TCRdb re-called the 5' RACE reads, giving one row per CDR3 protein. The sample consists of under 350,000 distinct CDR3 sequences, nearly 9.5% of them appearing once. The CDR3 extends over 13 amino acids. Trimming cost V 6 bases and J 0 bases, with 9 bases left between them. Germline lookup yields CDR1 MGHRA and CDR2 YSYEKL. The sample also formed part of further work on yellow fever vaccine responses in identical twins.

The sequence derives from a woman aged 18-29 years in good health. The rearrangement joins TRBV4-1 to TRBJ2-7, with D possibly matching TRBD1 (6 bases). Sequenced: CD8+ T cells sorted from blood. The CDR3 nucleotides read TGCGCCAGCAGGCTGACAGGCTCCTACGAGCAGTACTTC. This codes for CASRLTGSYEQYF.